Each of the 26 T cell receptor beta chains below was sequenced from the same sample in a study of molecular identifiers for immune sequencing clone quantification. TCRdb reprocessed the PCR reads via MiXCR and lists one record per CDR3 protein. The sample includes hundreds of thousands of distinct CDR3 sequences, approximately 24% of them seen just once. Sequencing was performed on naive CD8+ T cells from blood, with Jurkat cell RNA spiked in. Subset noted: FACS-sorted CD8+CD4-CCR7+CD45RA+ naive T cells. These receptors all come from a human donor in good health. Some libraries in this study had Jurkat cell RNA spiked in.

The rearrangement joins TRBV6-1 to TRBJ2-7; the match to TRBD1 covers 7 bases. CDR3 length equals 15 residues. CDR1 and CDR2 (germline): MNHNS, SASEGT. V was pared by 1 base and J by 3 bases, with 6 bases of the junction left unmatched. The CDR3 region is CASSEGTSGGYEQYF. CDR3 coding DNA: TGTGCCAGCAGTGAAGGGACTTCAGGGGGCTACGAGCAGTACTTC.

At least ten counts were recorded for this clonotype. V usage is TRBV7-8 and J usage is TRBJ1-5; TRBD1 aligns across 7 bases. The length of the CDR3 is 15 residues. Germline V CDR1 and CDR2: SGHVS, FQNEAQ. The junction had 10 bases not matched to a gene; V was cut back by 5 bases and J by 6 bases. The CDR3 region is CASSLDREEGQPQHF. CDR3 bases: TGTGCCAGCAGCCTAGACAGGGAAGAGGGTCAGCCCCAGCATTTT. Based on the CDR3 plus reference TRBV7-8 and TRBJ1-5, the full variable domain is GAGVSQSPRYKVAKRGQDVALRCDPISGHVSLFWYQQALGQGPEFLTYFQNEAQLDKSGLPSDRFFAERPEGSVSTLKIQRTQQEDSAVYLCASSLDREEGQPQHFGDGTRLSIL.

The chain carries TRBV20-1 and TRBJ2-1; TRBD2 aligns across 7 bases. CDR3 size: 15 residues. After removal of 1 base from V and 3 bases from J, the junction contained 6 bases not matched to a gene. In germline, CDR1 is DFQATT, CDR2 SNEGSKA (reference sequence). In nucleotides, the CDR3 is TGCAGTGCTAGAGCGAAAGGACTAGTCTACAATGAGCAGTTCTTC. Amino acids: CSARAKGLVYNEQFF.

The chain has TRBV5-4 and TRBJ2-7; 9 positions agree with TRBD2. The CDR3 contains 14 residues. V was clipped by 3 bases and J by 4 bases; unmatched bases: 5. Germline V gives CDR1 SGHNT, CDR2 YYREEE (reference sequence). CDR3 residues: CASSYGLAMYEQYF. In nucleotides, the CDR3 is TGTGCCAGCAGCTACGGACTAGCGATGTACGAGCAGTACTTC.

This clonotype has a count of ten or more. The chain joins TRBV7-9 to TRBJ2-5; the D is unclear. This CDR3 is built from 12 residues. Germline assignment: CDR1 SEHNR and CDR2 FQNEAQ (reference sequence). The V and J ends lost 5 bases and 5 bases respectively, with 9 bases between them. DNA of the CDR3: TGTGCCAGCAGCGCCTTTGCGGAGACCCAGTACTTC. Protein product: CASSAFAETQYF.

This clonotype was observed a handful of times. The V call is TRBV7-9, the J call TRBJ2-1; 9 bases fit TRBD2. The length of the CDR3 is 17 residues. Germline trimming cut 2 bases from V and 2 bases from J; bases unmatched to any gene: 7. CDR1 and CDR2 (germline): SEHNR, FQNEAQ (reference sequence). The CDR3 is CASSLTRLADTYNEQFF. DNA of the CDR3: TGTGCCAGCAGCTTAACCAGACTAGCGGATACCTACAATGAGCAGTTCTTC.

This clonotype was seen a handful of times. The chain couples TRBV9 to TRBJ2-1; TRBD2 agrees at 14 bases. Germline CDR1 is SGDLS and CDR2 is YYNGEE. The CDR3 spans 14 residues. J was trimmed by 7 bases and V by 7 bases; bases with no gene match: 4. CDR3 sequence: CASGTSGSSNEQFF. The CDR3 DNA is TGTGCCAGCGGGACTAGCGGGAGTAGTAATGAGCAGTTCTTC.

The chain carries TRBV20-1 and TRBJ2-7, with TRBD2 as a possible D gene (6 bases). The CDR3 is made up of 13 amino acids. V was clipped by 6 bases and J by 2 bases, with 14 bases between them. Germline CDR1 and CDR2: DFQATT and SNEGSKA (reference sequence). The CDR3 coding sequence is TGCAGTGCGCGGGACGGATCTACCTACGAGCAGTACTTC. The encoded protein is CSARDGSTYEQYF.

The J gene is TRBJ1-3, the V gene TRBV20-1; a weak D match, TRBD1 (5 bases). Germline V gives CDR1 DFQATT, CDR2 SNEGSKA (reference sequence). The CDR3 is made up of 14 amino acids. Trimming removed 5 bases from V and 6 bases from J, with 17 bases in between. The DNA of the CDR3 is TGCAGTGCTTTCCGGAGGGGCGTGGAAAACACCATATATTTT. Protein: CSAFRRGVENTIYF.

This clonotype was counted a few times. The chain is built from TRBV10-3 and TRBJ2-2; 7 nucleotides align to TRBD2. Germline V CDR1 and CDR2: ENHRY, SYGVKD. The CDR3 length is 16 residues. V dropped 7 bases and J dropped 3; count of bases not matched to a gene: 11. Here the CDR3 reads CAIKETGTKYTGELFF. The CDR3 DNA sequence: TGTGCCATCAAAGAAACCGGGACTAAGTACACCGGGGAGCTGTTTTTT.

At least ten counts were recorded for this clonotype. The J gene is TRBJ2-5, the V gene TRBV6-5; TRBD1 or TRBD2 may be the D gene (5 bases each). CDR3 size: 14 residues. Germline loops: CDR1 MNHEY, CDR2 SVGAGI. Trimming removed 6 bases at V and 5 bases at J, with 16 bases between. In nucleotides, the CDR3 is TGTGCCAGCAGATCAGGGAGTCTTTACGAGACCCAGTACTTC. Translating gives CASRSGSLYETQYF.

Concerning this clonotype: A junction boundary mismatches the germline segment, possibly from a read error. This chain uses TRBV19 with TRBJ2-7; 7 nucleotides agree with TRBD2. The CDR3 length is 12 residues. From germline, CDR1 is LNHDA and CDR2 SQIVND (reference sequence). The CDR3 is CASSYGRYERYF. The DNA for the CDR3 is TGTGCCAGTAGCTACGGGAGGTACGAGCGGTACTTC.

On this clonotype: Given a much more abundant clone one base away, this may be a read error. The V and J genes are TRBV4-3 and TRBJ2-5, with TRBD2 as a possible D gene (5 bases). CDR3 length equals 15 residues. Germline CDR1 is LGHNA and CDR2 is YSLEER. CDR3 nucleotides: TGCGCCAGCCGCCAAGTAGCTACTAGTGTAGAGACCCAGTACTTC. Protein: CASRQVATSVETQYF.

Ten or more counts support this clonotype. V and J are TRBV7-9 and TRBJ2-1; maybe TRBD1 (5 bases). This CDR3 region has 15 residues. Trimming took off 1 base at V and 14 bases at J, with 21 bases between the two ends. Germline V gives CDR1 SEHNR, CDR2 FQNEAQ (reference sequence). CDR3 sequence reads: CASSLVKGVGPPKFF. CDR3 in DNA: TGTGCCAGCAGCTTAGTTAAAGGGGTCGGACCGCCTAAGTTCTTC.

The chain employs TRBV11-2 and TRBJ2-7; possibly TRBD1 or TRBD2 for D (5 bases each). This CDR3 comprises 13 residues. The germline V and J ends were trimmed by 8 bases and 2 bases, with 13 bases remaining between them. The V gene's germline CDR1 is SGHAT and CDR2 FQNNGV. CDR3 loop: CASRPGATYEQYF. DNA of the CDR3: TGTGCCAGCCGCCCCGGGGCGACCTACGAGCAGTACTTC.

This clonotype was seen repeatedly, ten times or more. The chain combines TRBV7-2 with TRBJ2-1; 11 bases align to TRBD1. Trimming at V came to 7 bases and at J to 7 bases, leaving 9 bases not matched to a gene. The CDR3 totals 15 residues. Germline CDR1 reads SGHTA; CDR2 reads FQGNSA. The CDR3 loop reads CASIPRDRGANEQFF. The CDR3 DNA follows: TGTGCCAGCATTCCCCGGGACAGGGGGGCGAATGAGCAGTTCTTC.

In its sample, this clonotype was seen once. A much larger clone differs from this one at a single base, so this may be a read error. The genes are TRBV24-1 and TRBJ2-1; no reliable D call. Looked up from germline, CDR1 is KGHDR and CDR2 is SFDVKD. Trimming took off 4 bases at V and 12 bases at J, with 15 bases between the two ends. The CDR3 runs 13 residues. CDR3 amino acids: CATSESRFHGQFF. The DNA for the CDR3 is TGTGCCACCAGTGAATCCCGATTCCATGGGCAGTTCTTC.

In the case of this clonotype: This may stem from a read error, because a much larger clone lies one nucleotide away. The chain uses TRBV28 and TRBJ1-1; 9 positions match TRBD1. This CDR3 is built from 16 residues. Germline V gives CDR1 MDHEN, CDR2 SYDVKM. As DNA, the CDR3 is TGTGCCAGCGGTTTGCCCCAATGGGGACAGGGCACTGAAGCTTTCTTT. The encoded protein is CASGLPQWGQGTEAFF.

The rearrangement uses TRBV27 and TRBJ2-3, with 8 nucleotides matching TRBD2. V shed 1 base and J 2 bases; nucleotides not matched to a gene: 5. The CDR3 runs 16 residues. Germline values: CDR1 MNHEY, CDR2 SMNVEV (reference sequence). The CDR3 sequence is CASSLYSAGDTDTQYF. The CDR3, as DNA: TGTGCCAGCAGTTTATATTCAGCGGGGGACACAGATACGCAGTATTTT.

The V gene is TRBV6-4, the J gene TRBJ2-3; D unresolved. Looked up from germline, CDR1 is MRHNA and CDR2 is SNTAGT. The CDR3 spans 12 residues. V lost 2 bases and J 3 bases, leaving 3 bases between the germline ends. CDR3 sequence (DNA): TGTGCCAGCAGTGACGCTACAGATACGCAGTATTTT. Protein: CASSDATDTQYF.

This clonotype has just one count. V is TRBV28 and J is TRBJ2-5; 10 bases are shared with TRBD1. The V and J ends lost 5 bases and 5 bases, in that order; junction bases with no gene match: 11. The CDR3 is made up of 16 amino acids. The germline V gene has CDR1 MDHEN and CDR2 SYDVKM. The CDR3 sequence: CASSMTGGEYAETQYF. The CDR3 DNA reads as TGTGCCAGCAGTATGACAGGGGGCGAGTATGCGGAGACCCAGTACTTC.

Comment on this clonotype: A much larger clone differs by one base, so this may be a read error. The chain employs TRBV19 and TRBJ1-1; no reliable D call. This CDR3 contains 15 residues. CDR1 and CDR2 from the germline V gene are LNHDA and SQIVND (reference sequence). Trimming removed 3 bases at V and 2 bases at J, with 13 bases between. The CDR3 protein is CASSISSGSNTEAFF. The DNA for the CDR3 is TGTGCCAGTAGTATTAGCTCCGGATCCAACACTGAAGCTTTCTTT.

This chain connects TRBV4-3 to TRBJ1-1; a possible D gene is TRBD1 (5 bases). With 4 bases removed from V and 5 bases from J, the gap between germline ends came to 11 bases. CDR3 length: 13 amino acids. In germline, CDR1 is LGHNA, CDR2 YSLEER. The CDR3 loop is CASSRVGGTEAFF. The CDR3 DNA sequence: TGCGCCAGCAGCCGGGTGGGGGGGACTGAAGCTTTCTTT.

There are a few counts of this clonotype. The CDR3 sequence: CASSDPTGKEDTIYF. DNA for the CDR3: TGTGCCAGCAGTGACCCGACAGGGAAAGAGGACACCATATATTTT. The rearrangement links TRBV2 to TRBJ1-3, with TRBD1 matching over 7 bases. CDR3 length: 15 amino acids. V was clipped by 3 bases and J by 8 bases; unmatched bases: 10. Germline V gives CDR1 SNHLY, CDR2 FYNNEI. The full variable domain, rest sourced from reference TRBV2 and TRBJ1-3, is EPEVTQTPSHQVTQMGQEVILRCVPISNHLYFYWYRQILGQKVEFLVSFYNNEISEKSEIFDDQFSVERPDGSNFTLKIRSTKLEDSAMYFCASSDPTGKEDTIYFGEGSWLTVV.

This clonotype was detected a few times. The V and J genes are TRBV4-3 and TRBJ1-1, with D perhaps matching TRBD1 (5 bases). Germline-derived CDR1 and CDR2 are LGHNA and YSLEER. Trimming left V 3 bases short and J 1 base short, with 9 bases between. The CDR3 loop spans 14 amino acids. CDR3 region: CASSQGRENTEAFF. The DNA of the CDR3 is TGCGCCAGCAGCCAGGGACGGGAGAACACTGAAGCTTTCTTT.

This sequence joins TRBV19 and TRBJ1-2; D is perhaps TRBD1 (5 bases). V was cut by 5 bases and J by 1 base, with 11 bases left in between. Per the germline V gene, CDR1 is LNHDA and CDR2 is SQIVND (reference sequence). The CDR3 extends over 14 amino acids. DNA of the CDR3: TGTGCCAGTAGTTACCAGGGCTATAACTATGGCTACACCTTC. This codes for CASSYQGYNYGYTF.